This entry lists 21 T cell receptor beta chains sequenced from one sample in a study of CD8+CD57+ T cells in acquired aplastic anemia. Profiling of TCR beta VDJ combinations and CDR3 sequences used genomic DNA as template. From the reads, TCRdb called clonotypes with MiXCR, one entry per CDR3 protein. The table records about 170,000 distinct CDR3 sequences, 60% to 70% of them present only once. Material for sequencing was sorted CD4+, CD8+, or CD8+CD57+ T cells (not recorded which) from PBMCs. These receptors were obtained from a human donor in good health.

The chain recombines TRBV2 with TRBJ1-1; D gene ambiguous. V lost 6 bases and J lost 0, with 14 bases in between. Per germline, CDR1 SNHLY and CDR2 FYNNEI. The CDR3 has 15 residues. The CDR3: CASSPRERMNTEAFF. DNA of the CDR3: TGTGCCAGCAGCCCCCGCGAGCGGATGAACACTGAAGCTTTCTTT.

V is TRBV5-6 and J is TRBJ2-7; D remains unclear. Per germline, CDR1 SGHDT and CDR2 YYEEEE. The CDR3 totals 13 residues. V was clipped by 1 base and J by 2 bases, with 7 bases between them. CDR3 protein: CASSLRQTYEQYF. The CDR3 DNA follows: TGTGCCAGCAGCTTGAGGCAGACCTACGAGCAGTACTTC.

This clonotype showed up many times. DNA of the CDR3: TGTGCCAGCAGCTTAGAAGGGACTAGCGGGTACTCCTACGAGCAGTACTTC. Translated, it gives CASSLEGTSGYSYEQYF. The chain carries TRBV11-2 and TRBJ2-7, with TRBD2 identical over 12 bases. The J segment lost 0 bases and the V segment lost 0 bases, leaving 3 bases of the junction unmatched. The CDR3 covers 17 residues. The germline V gene has CDR1 SGHAT and CDR2 FQNNGV.

This sequence joins TRBV20-1 and TRBJ2-5; TRBD1 matches at 7 bases. The CDR3 extends over 14 amino acids. Germline values: CDR1 DFQATT, CDR2 SNEGSKA (reference sequence). Trimming removed 5 bases from V and 1 base from J; junction bases left unmatched: 7. Here the CDR3 DNA reads TGCAGTGCTCAAGGGGGACAGATCCAAGAGACCCAGTACTTC. It translates to CSAQGGQIQETQYF.

This clonotype was observed a single time. The rearrangement uses TRBV24-1 and TRBJ2-2; TRBD1 matches 7 bases. This CDR3 comprises 16 residues. The germline CDR1 and CDR2 sequences are KGHDR and SFDVKD. Losses at the gene ends were 4 bases for V and 3 bases for J; bases not matched to a gene: 7. CDR3 sequence reads: CATSDPDRVYTGELFF. The CDR3 nucleotides read TGTGCCACCAGTGACCCAGACAGGGTATACACCGGGGAGCTGTTTTTT.

This clonotype was found once. The chain recombines TRBV7-9 with TRBJ1-2; perhaps TRBD1 as D (5 bases). V shed 6 bases and J shed 4 bases, with 21 bases lying between them. Germline lookup yields CDR1 SEHNR and CDR2 FQNEAQ (reference sequence). This CDR3 comprises 16 residues. The CDR3 sequence: CASSGVRDAWGYGYTF. CDR3 in DNA: TGTGCCAGCAGTGGTGTCCGGGACGCCTGGGGCTATGGCTACACCTTC. Full variable domain (missing parts from reference TRBV7-9 and TRBJ1-2): DTGVSQNPRHKITKRGQNVTFRCDPISEHNRLYWYRQTLGQGPEFLTYFQNEAQLEKSRLLSDRFSAERPKGSFSTLEIQRTEQGDSAMYLCASSGVRDAWGYGYTFGSGTRLTVV.

V is TRBV10-2 and J is TRBJ1-1; 7 bases are shared with TRBD1. The length of the CDR3 is 16 residues. Germline values: CDR1 WSHSY, CDR2 SAAADI. Losses at the gene ends were 7 bases for V and 0 bases for J; bases not matched to a gene: 11. CDR3 DNA: TGCGCCAGCACTTGGAACAGGGGCGTAATGAACACTGAAGCTTTCTTT. Translation gives CASTWNRGVMNTEAFF.

This clonotype showed up many times. The rearrangement uses TRBV5-8 and TRBJ2-7; D ambiguous. Per germline, CDR1 SGHTS and CDR2 YDEGEE. The CDR3 totals 16 residues. V lost 1 base to trimming and J lost 2 bases, with 16 bases between them. In nucleotides, the CDR3 is TGTGCCAGCAGCTTGTCTCAGCTCCTCTATACCTACGAGCAGTACTTC. The encoded protein is CASSLSQLLYTYEQYF.

V usage is TRBV7-2 and J usage is TRBJ1-2, with 9 bases matching TRBD1. V lost 5 bases, J lost 6 bases, and 4 bases stayed unmatched. The CDR3 length is 13 residues. CDR1 SGHTA and CDR2 FQGNSA come from the germline V gene. The CDR3 sequence is CASSKGQGHGYTF. Written as DNA, the CDR3 is TGTGCCAGCAGCAAAGGACAGGGGCATGGCTACACCTTC. The full variable domain, in which reference TRBV7-2 and TRBJ1-2 provide the parts outside the CDR3, is GAGVSQSPSNKVTEKGKDVELRCDPISGHTALYWYRQSLGQGLEFLIYFQGNSAPDKSGLPSDRFSAERTGGSVSTLTIQRTQQEDSAVYLCASSKGQGHGYTFGSGTRLTVV.

The V gene is TRBV7-8, the J gene TRBJ1-1; TRBD1 might be the D (5 bases). Germline V gene sequence: CDR1 SGHVS, CDR2 FQNEAQ. Trimming removed 7 bases from V and 11 bases from J, with 14 bases in between. This CDR3 is built from 11 residues. The CDR3 DNA reads as TGTGCCAGCACTCAGGGAAGTTTCGCTTTCTTT. This translates into CASTQGSFAFF.

This rearrangement joins TRBV19 to TRBJ1-5, with a possible D match to TRBD1 (6 bases). With 11 bases removed from V and 2 bases from J, the gap between germline ends came to 16 bases. Germline CDR1 and CDR2: LNHDA and SQIVND (reference sequence). The CDR3 has 14 amino acids. The CDR3 DNA reads as TGTGCCCCAGTCCCCCGACAGGGCAATCAGCCCCAGCATTTT. Amino acid sequence: CAPVPRQGNQPQHF.

In this sample, this clonotype turned up a few times. The gene calls are TRBV20-1 and TRBJ1-6; TRBD1 might be the D (6 bases). V was trimmed by 0 bases and J by 7 bases, leaving 10 bases between them. Germline V lookup: CDR1 DFQATT, CDR2 SNEGSKA (reference sequence). This CDR3 spans 14 amino acids. CDR3 nucleotide sequence: TGCAGTGCTAGAGATCTCCAGGGGAATTCACCCCTCCACTTT. Protein product: CSARDLQGNSPLHF.

The J gene is TRBJ2-5, the V gene TRBV24-1; 8 bases align to TRBD2. The germline V gene encodes CDR1 KGHDR and CDR2 SFDVKD. The J segment lost 3 bases and the V segment lost 5 bases, leaving 13 bases of the junction unmatched. CDR3 length: 17 residues. The CDR3 is CATSGNPSAGEKETQYF. DNA of the CDR3: TGTGCCACCAGTGGCAACCCCTCAGCGGGAGAAAAAGAGACCCAGTACTTC.

CDR3 coding DNA: TGTGCCAGCAGCGTAGGGGGCAGTACGGAGCAGTACTTC. Translated: CASSVGGSTEQYF. The chain recombines TRBV9 with TRBJ2-7, with D possibly being TRBD1 (5 bases). The germline gives CDR1 SGDLS, CDR2 YYNGEE. The CDR3 extends over 13 amino acids. V lost 0 bases and J 7 bases, leaving 11 bases between the germline ends.

This chain connects TRBV7-6 to TRBJ2-5; TRBD2 matches 7 bases. The length of the CDR3 is 14 residues. The V gene end was trimmed by 5 bases and the J gene end by 5 bases; junction bases not matched to a gene: 8. Germline lookup yields CDR1 SGHVS and CDR2 FNYEAQ. The CDR3 loop reads CASSTPGGSETQYF. DNA for the CDR3: TGTGCCAGCAGCACGCCCGGGGGGTCGGAGACCCAGTACTTC. Variable domain in full (rest from reference TRBV7-6 and TRBJ2-5): GAGVSQSPRYKVTKRGQDVALRCDPISGHVSLYWYRQALGQGPEFLTYFNYEAQQDKSGLPNDRFSAERPEGSISTLTIQRTEQRDSAMYRCASSTPGGSETQYFGPGTRLLVL.

This clonotype appeared a few times. This sequence joins TRBV7-8 and TRBJ1-2, with a weak D call TRBD1 (6 bases). V was cut by 5 bases and J by 2 bases, with 15 bases left in between. CDR1 SGHVS and CDR2 FQNEAQ come from the germline V gene. The CDR3 extends over 15 amino acids. The CDR3 DNA reads TGTGCCAGCAGCCTAACAGGGAATTCCAACTATGGCTACACCTTC. The encoded protein is CASSLTGNSNYGYTF.

The chain uses TRBV12-3 or TRBV12-4 and TRBJ1-2, with D uncertain. CDR3 length: 13 residues. V was clipped by 6 bases and J by 7 bases, with 15 bases between them. CDR3 in amino acids: CASSNTASGGYTF. CDR3 nucleotide sequence: TGTGCCAGCAGCAACACAGCATCGGGTGGCTACACCTTC.

This clonotype has at least ten counts. The rearrangement links TRBV18 to TRBJ2-7; no clear D. Germline-derived CDR1 and CDR2 are KGHSH and LQKENI. The CDR3 totals 15 residues. V was shortened by 2 bases and J by 5 bases, with 16 bases between the two germline ends. The CDR3 is CASSPARSRFDEQYF. The CDR3 region has the DNA TGTGCCAGCTCACCAGCAAGGTCGAGGTTCGACGAGCAGTACTTC.

For this clonotype: This clone may be a read error of a much larger clone one base away. This rearrangement joins TRBV2 to TRBJ2-1; D possibly corresponds to TRBD1 (6 bases). The germline V and J ends were trimmed by 3 bases and 13 bases, with 13 bases remaining between them. This CDR3 region has 12 residues. Germline CDR1 is SNHLY and CDR2 is FYNNEI. DNA for the CDR3: TGTGCCAGCAGTGAGAGAGGGGGAAGCCAGTTCTTC. It encodes CASSERGGSQFF.

The gene calls are TRBV24-1 and TRBJ2-2; perhaps TRBD2 as D (5 bases). The CDR3 is 16 amino acids. Germline CDR1 reads KGHDR; CDR2 reads SFDVKD. V was pared by 1 base and J by 3 bases, with 11 bases between. CDR3 nucleotides: TGTGCCACCAGTGATTTTTTGGCAGCGGACACCGGGGAGCTGTTTTTT. This encodes CATSDFLAADTGELFF.

Regarding this clonotype: A single base separates this from a much larger clone, so it may be a read error. The V call is TRBV2, the J call TRBJ2-3, with 7 bases that match TRBD2. CDR3 length equals 15 residues. The V gene's germline CDR1 is SNHLY and CDR2 FYNNEI. V was clipped by 2 bases and J by 1 base; unmatched bases: 3. Written as DNA, the CDR3 is TGTGCCAGCAGTGAATGGGGAGGGGGCACAGATACGCAGTATTTT. It translates to CASSEWGGGTDTQYF.